This TCR beta chain appears in the sequencing data of a study of Ad26.COV2.S vaccination and SARS-CoV-2 variants. Turning to the study itself: Once or twice, 56 days apart, Ad26.COV2.S was delivered intramuscularly.

Sequenced by immunoSEQ multiplex PCR; TCRdb stores in-frame clones only, minus some. The profile covers around 400,000 clones, with under 90% appearing a single time and almost 7.5% taken by the ten largest. Study-wide results and caveats: Reportedly, spike-specific CD8+ and CD4+ T cell responses achieved substantial breadth once vaccination had taken place.

The germline gives CDR1 MGHRA, CDR2 YSYEKL. The CDR3 extends over 14 amino acids. Trimming left V 3 bases short and J 3 bases short, with 10 bases between. This clone was detected only once. Its antigen is currently unknown. This specimen includes other DNA sequences encoding the same CDR3. As to treatment: over 15 received Ad26.COV2.S at low or high dose, single or two shots; roughly 5 received placebo; per-sample allocation not given. Repertoires come from day 63 after the first vaccine or placebo injection. An adult of 18-55 years in Boston served as donor. Sample: peripheral blood, taken in a trial of Ad26.COV2.S vaccine versus placebo. The chain is built from TRBV4-1 and TRBJ2-3; D is ambiguous. The source of this sequence is a person aged 18-65 years who received the Ad26.COV2.S COVID-19 vaccine or a placebo. CDR3 loop: CASSQVDLTDTQYF. Here the CDR3 DNA reads TGCGCCAGCAGCCAGGTCGACTTAACAGATACGCAGTATTTT.